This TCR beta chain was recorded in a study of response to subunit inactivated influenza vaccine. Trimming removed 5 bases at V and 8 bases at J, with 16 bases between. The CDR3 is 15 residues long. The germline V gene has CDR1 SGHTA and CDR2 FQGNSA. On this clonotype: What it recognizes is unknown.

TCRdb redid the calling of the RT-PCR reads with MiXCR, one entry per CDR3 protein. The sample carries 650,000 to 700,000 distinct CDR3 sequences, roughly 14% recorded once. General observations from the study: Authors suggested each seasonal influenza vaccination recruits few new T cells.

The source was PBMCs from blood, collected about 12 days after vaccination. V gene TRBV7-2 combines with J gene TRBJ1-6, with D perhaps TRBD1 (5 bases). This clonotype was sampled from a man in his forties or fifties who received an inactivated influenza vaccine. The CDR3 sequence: CASSPQGLLDSPLHF. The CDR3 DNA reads TGTGCCAGCAGCCCGCAGGGTCTCCTCGATTCACCCCTCCACTTT.